Listed below are T cell receptor beta chains from one sample, sequenced in a study of blood T cell repertoires in COVID-19. The method was immunoSEQ multiplex PCR; TCRdb's version includes in-frame clones alone and lacks a portion of them. The repertoire includes over 150,000 clones, around 87% of them detected once, and 0.58% sits in the top ten. The sequenced material came from peripheral blood. The receptors shown here come from a man in his fifties or sixties with COVID-19, enrolled during active disease. Each CDR3 is given with its conserved first and last residue. Each record gives: CDR3 protein, CDR3 DNA, J gene, V gene, D gene, clone size. The D gene is left open where the match is weak. Where a row states a size, it is once, few, many or the class of an expanded clone; other rows omit it.

CASSNGQGLRYEQYF TGTGCCAGCAGTAACGGACAGGGCTTGAGGTACGAGCAGTACTTC TRBJ2-7 TRBV7-2 TRBD1 -
CASSMGDVNNEKLFF TGTGCCAGTAGTATGGGCGACGTAAATAATGAAAAACTGTTTTTT TRBJ1-4 TRBV19 - -
CASSTRRDIYEKLFF TGTGCCAGCAGCACGAGACGGGACATATATGAAAAACTGTTTTTT TRBJ1-4 TRBV6-2/TRBV6-3 - -
CASGEYPGTGYSNQPQHF TGTGCTAGTGGTGAATACCCGGGGACAGGCTATAGCAATCAGCCCCAGCATTTT TRBJ1-5 TRBV12-5 TRBD1 -
CATSRAGGASLNEQFF TGTGCCACCAGCAGAGCCGGGGGGGCGTCTTTAAATGAGCAGTTCTTC TRBJ2-1 TRBV15 TRBD2 -
CASSFLAYGDNEQFF TGTGCCAGCAGTTTTCTAGCGTACGGGGACAATGAGCAGTTCTTC TRBJ2-1 TRBV5-4 - few
CASSPGGLAIDTQYF TGTGCCAGCAGCCCGGGTGGACTAGCCATAGATACGCAGTATTTT TRBJ2-3 TRBV11-3 TRBD2 -
CASSPSANEKLFF TGTGCCAGCTCACCCTCCGCTAATGAAAAACTGTTTTTT TRBJ1-4 TRBV18 - -
CASSLSQGAMTEAFF TGTGCCAGCAGTTTATCCCAGGGGGCAATGACTGAAGCTTTCTTT TRBJ1-1 TRBV28 TRBD1 -
CSVGGGGNQPQHF TGCAGCGTTGGTGGGGGCGGCAATCAGCCCCAGCATTTT TRBJ1-5 TRBV29-1 - -
CASSGDRGFVGNSPLHF TGCGCCAGCAGCGGCGACAGGGGGTTCGTAGGGAATTCACCCCTCCACTTT TRBJ1-6 TRBV5-1 TRBD1 -
CASSLAGGQANEQFF TGCGCCAGCAGCTTAGCGGGAGGGCAGGCGAATGAGCAGTTCTTC TRBJ2-1 TRBV5-1 TRBD2 -
CASSRQGEGYTF TGTGCCAGCAGTCGACAGGGAGAAGGCTACACCTTC TRBJ1-2 TRBV7-3 TRBD1 few
CASSAGGEYGYTF TGCGCCAGCAGTGCGGGGGGAGAGTATGGCTACACCTTC TRBJ1-2 TRBV10-2 - -
CASSPGGGNSYEQYF TGCGCCAGCAGCCCGGGAGGCGGGAACTCCTACGAGCAGTACTTC TRBJ2-7 TRBV5-1 TRBD2 -
CASSLRAGTANYGYTF TGTGCCAGCAGTTTAAGGGCAGGGACTGCTAACTATGGCTACACCTTC TRBJ1-2 TRBV27 - -
CATSDTGTSGPQHF TGTGCCACCAGTGATACAGGTACCTCGGGGCCCCAGCATTTT TRBJ1-5 TRBV24-1 - -
CASSGITEYGYTF TGTGCCAGCAGCGGTATAACGGAGTATGGCTACACCTTC TRBJ1-2 TRBV5-4 - -
CASSSATGTEAFF TGTGCCAGCAGTTCTGCGACGGGGACTGAAGCTTTCTTT TRBJ1-1 TRBV6-5 - -
CATSSDRGVTEAFF TGTGCCACCAGCAGCGACAGGGGGGTCACTGAAGCTTTCTTT TRBJ1-1 TRBV15 TRBD1 -
CASSLDTSSYEQYF TGCGCCAGCAGCTTGGATACCAGCTCCTACGAGCAGTACTTC TRBJ2-7 TRBV5-1 - -
CASSPTGGNYNEQFF TGTGCCAGCAGCCCAACCGGGGGGAACTACAATGAGCAGTTCTTC TRBJ2-1 TRBV28 TRBD2 -
CATSDRPTGELFF TGTGCCACCAGCGACAGGCCCACCGGGGAGCTGTTTTTT TRBJ2-2 TRBV24-1 - -
CASSITLPGDYGYTF TGTGCCAGTAGTATAACTTTGCCAGGGGACTATGGCTACACCTTC TRBJ1-2 TRBV19 - -
CAWRDSSYAEAFF TGTGCCTGGAGGGACTCTTCTTATGCTGAAGCTTTCTTT TRBJ1-1 TRBV30 - -
CAWIGQGANYEQYF TGTGCCTGGATAGGGCAGGGGGCCAATTACGAGCAGTACTTC TRBJ2-7 TRBV30 TRBD1 -
CASSGTTKNIQYF TGTGCCAGCAGCGGGACTACGAAAAACATTCAGTACTTC TRBJ2-4 TRBV9 - -
CASSSLAGGPSDTQYF TGTGCCAGCAGCTCATTAGCGGGAGGCCCCTCAGATACGCAGTATTTT TRBJ2-3 TRBV11-2 TRBD2 -
CASTEGPGSTEAFF TGTGCCAGCACCGAAGGCCCAGGGTCTACTGAAGCTTTCTTT TRBJ1-1 TRBV25-1 - -
CASSPPSDYSGNTIYF TGTGCCAGCTCACCACCCTCGGACTACTCTGGAAACACCATATATTTT TRBJ1-3 TRBV18 - -
CASSDRTSAFTYEQYF TGTGCCAGCAGTGATAGGACTAGCGCATTCACCTACGAGCAGTACTTC TRBJ2-7 TRBV2 TRBD2 many
CASSPTRDRANEQFF TGCGCCAGCAGCCCTACTCGTGACAGGGCCAATGAGCAGTTCTTC TRBJ2-1 TRBV5-1 TRBD1 -
CASSYLRGGYEQYF TGTGCCAGCAGTTACCTCAGGGGCGGCTACGAGCAGTACTTC TRBJ2-7 TRBV6-5 - -
CASSHGDSPNSPLHF TGCGCCAGCAGTCATGGGGACAGCCCTAATTCACCCCTCCACTTT TRBJ1-6 TRBV23-1 TRBD1 -
CASSRGQGAHFF TGTGCCAGCAGCCGAGGACAGGGGGCTCATTTCTTT TRBJ1-1 TRBV3-1/TRBV3-2 TRBD1 -
CASSASGGPSSYNEQFF TGTGCCAGCAGCGCTAGCGGGGGCCCTAGCTCCTACAATGAGCAGTTCTTC TRBJ2-1 TRBV4-2 TRBD2 once
CASSNLYRSYGYTF TGTGCCAGCAGTAACCTCTATCGGAGCTATGGCTACACCTTC TRBJ1-2 TRBV2 - -
CASSLSGNLAKNIQYF TGCGCCAGCAGCTTGTCGGGTAACTTAGCCAAAAACATTCAGTACTTC TRBJ2-4 TRBV5-1 - -